The source of this TCR beta chain is a study of graft-versus-host responses after intestinal transplantation. In the case of this clone: The antigen is undetermined.

This CDR3 has 12 residues. Germline V gene data show CDR1 as SGDLS and CDR2 as YYNGEE. Trimming stripped 1 base from V and 3 bases from J, with 4 bases between. Assay used: immunoSEQ multiplex PCR; TCRdb lists only in-frame clones, some missing. In the table there are tens of thousands of clones, approximately 94% of which are singletons. This rearrangement joins TRBV9 to TRBJ1-1; no definite D call. This receptor was identified in a human donor who received an intestinal transplant. The sample in question was unstimulated CD8+ T cells sorted from spleen or lymph node cells, obtained before intestinal transplant. In DNA, the CDR3 is TGTGCCAGCAGCGTATCGGACACTGAAGCTTTCTTT. Its protein product is CASSVSDTEAFF.